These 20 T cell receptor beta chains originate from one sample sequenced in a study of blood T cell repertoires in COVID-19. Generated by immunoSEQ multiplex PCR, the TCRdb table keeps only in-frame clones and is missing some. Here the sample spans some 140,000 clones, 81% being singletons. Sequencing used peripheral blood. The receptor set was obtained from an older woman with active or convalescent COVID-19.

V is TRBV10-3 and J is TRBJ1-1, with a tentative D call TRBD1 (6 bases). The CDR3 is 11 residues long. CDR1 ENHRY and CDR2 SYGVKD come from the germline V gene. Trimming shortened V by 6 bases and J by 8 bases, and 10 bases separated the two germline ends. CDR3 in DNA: TGTGCCATCAGCGCCGACAGGGAAGCTTTCTTT. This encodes CAISADREAFF.

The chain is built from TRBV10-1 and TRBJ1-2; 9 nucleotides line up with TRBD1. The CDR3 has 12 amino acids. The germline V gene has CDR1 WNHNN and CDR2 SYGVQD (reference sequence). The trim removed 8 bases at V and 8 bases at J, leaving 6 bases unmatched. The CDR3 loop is CASGDREEGYTF. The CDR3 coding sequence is TGCGCCAGCGGGGACAGGGAAGAAGGCTACACCTTC.

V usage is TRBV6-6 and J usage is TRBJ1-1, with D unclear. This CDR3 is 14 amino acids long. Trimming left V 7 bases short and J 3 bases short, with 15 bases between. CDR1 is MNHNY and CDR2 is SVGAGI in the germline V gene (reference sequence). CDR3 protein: CASTLTTGYTEAFF. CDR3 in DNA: TGTGCCAGCACGCTTACAACGGGGTACACTGAAGCTTTCTTT.

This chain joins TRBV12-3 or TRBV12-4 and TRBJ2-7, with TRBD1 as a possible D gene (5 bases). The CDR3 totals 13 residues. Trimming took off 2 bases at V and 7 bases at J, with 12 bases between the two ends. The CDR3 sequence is CASSLQGSREQYF. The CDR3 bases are TGTGCCAGCAGTTTACAGGGTTCGAGGGAGCAGTACTTC.

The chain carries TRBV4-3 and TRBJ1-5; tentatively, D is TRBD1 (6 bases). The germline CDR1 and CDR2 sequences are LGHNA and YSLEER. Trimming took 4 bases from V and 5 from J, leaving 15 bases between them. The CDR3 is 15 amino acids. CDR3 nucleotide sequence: TGCGCCAGCAGCCTAGGGGTGACAGGTGATCAGCCCCAGCATTTT. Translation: CASSLGVTGDQPQHF.

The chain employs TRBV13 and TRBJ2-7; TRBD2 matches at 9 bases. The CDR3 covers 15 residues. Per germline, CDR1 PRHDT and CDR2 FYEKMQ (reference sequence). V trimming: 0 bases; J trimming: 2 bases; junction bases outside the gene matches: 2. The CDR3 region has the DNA TGTGCCAGCAGCTTAGGTGGCGGGAGGGCCTACGAGCAGTACTTC. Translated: CASSLGGGRAYEQYF.

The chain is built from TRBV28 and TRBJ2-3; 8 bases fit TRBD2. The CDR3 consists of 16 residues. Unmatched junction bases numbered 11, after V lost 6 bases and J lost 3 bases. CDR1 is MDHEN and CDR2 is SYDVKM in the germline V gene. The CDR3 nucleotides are TGTGCCAGCAGCTCCCCCCGGGGGGGCGAAACAGATACGCAGTATTTT. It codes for CASSSPRGGETDTQYF.

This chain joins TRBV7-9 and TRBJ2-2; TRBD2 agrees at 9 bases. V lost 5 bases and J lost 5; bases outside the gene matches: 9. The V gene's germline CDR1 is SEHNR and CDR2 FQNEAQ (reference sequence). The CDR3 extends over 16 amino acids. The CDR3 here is CASSQIAGEGTGELFF. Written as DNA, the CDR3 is TGTGCCAGCAGCCAAATAGCGGGAGAAGGGACCGGGGAGCTGTTTTTT. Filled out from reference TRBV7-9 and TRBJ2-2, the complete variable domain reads DTGVSQNPRHKITKRGQNVTFRCDPISEHNRLYWYRQTLGQGPEFLTYFQNEAQLEKSRLLSDRFSAERPKGSFSTLEIQRTEQGDSAMYLCASSQIAGEGTGELFFGEGSRLTVL.

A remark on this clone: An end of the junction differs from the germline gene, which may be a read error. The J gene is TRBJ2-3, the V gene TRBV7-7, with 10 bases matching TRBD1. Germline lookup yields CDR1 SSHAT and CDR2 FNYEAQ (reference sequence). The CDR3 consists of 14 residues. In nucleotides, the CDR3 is TGTGCTAGCAGCTTAGGGACAGGGGCAGATACGCAGTATTTT. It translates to CASSLGTGADTQYF.

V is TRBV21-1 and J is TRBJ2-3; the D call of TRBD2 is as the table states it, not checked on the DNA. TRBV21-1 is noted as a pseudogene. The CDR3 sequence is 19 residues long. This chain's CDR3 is CASSKSRGMRAGFTDTQYF. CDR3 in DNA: TGTGCCAGCAGCAAATCCCGGGGAATGAGGGCGGGATTCACAGATACGCAGTATTTT.

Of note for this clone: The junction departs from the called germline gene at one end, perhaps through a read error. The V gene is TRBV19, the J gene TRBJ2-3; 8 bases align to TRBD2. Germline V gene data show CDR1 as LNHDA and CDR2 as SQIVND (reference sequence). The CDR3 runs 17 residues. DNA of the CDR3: TGTGCCAGTAGTATAGGGAGAGTAGATCCAGCGGGAGATCCGCAGTATTTT. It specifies CASSIGRVDPAGDPQYF.

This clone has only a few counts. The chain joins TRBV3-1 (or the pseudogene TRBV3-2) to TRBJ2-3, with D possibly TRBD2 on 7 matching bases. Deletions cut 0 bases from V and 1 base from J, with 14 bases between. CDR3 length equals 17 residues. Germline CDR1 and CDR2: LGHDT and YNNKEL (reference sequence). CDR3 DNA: TGTGCCAGCAGCCAAGATCTTGCGGGGGCAGGCACAGATACGCAGTATTTT. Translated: CASSQDLAGAGTDTQYF.

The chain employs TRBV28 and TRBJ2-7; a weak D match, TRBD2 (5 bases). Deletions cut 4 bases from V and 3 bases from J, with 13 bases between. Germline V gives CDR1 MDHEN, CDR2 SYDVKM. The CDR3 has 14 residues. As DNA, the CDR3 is TGTGCCAGCAGTTCCCTAGGAGGAAGCTACGAGCAGTACTTC. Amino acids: CASSSLGGSYEQYF.

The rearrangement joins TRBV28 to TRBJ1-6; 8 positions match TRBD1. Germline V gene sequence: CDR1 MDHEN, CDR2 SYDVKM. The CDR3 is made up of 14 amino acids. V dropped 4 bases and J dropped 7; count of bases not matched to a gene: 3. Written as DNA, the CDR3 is TGTGCCAGCAGTTGGACAGGGTCAAATTCACCCCTCCACTTT. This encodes CASSWTGSNSPLHF. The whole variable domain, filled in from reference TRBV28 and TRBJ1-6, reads DVKVTQSSRYLVKRTGEKVFLECVQDMDHENMFWYRQDPGLGLRLIYFSYDVKMKEKGDIPEGYSVSREKKERFSLILESASTNQTSMYLCASSWTGSNSPLHFGNGTRLTVT.

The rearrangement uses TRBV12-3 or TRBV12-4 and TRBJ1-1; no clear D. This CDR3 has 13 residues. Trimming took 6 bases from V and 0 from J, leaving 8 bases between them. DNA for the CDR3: TGTGCCAGCAGGAGGTTGATGAACACTGAAGCTTTCTTT. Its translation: CASRRLMNTEAFF.

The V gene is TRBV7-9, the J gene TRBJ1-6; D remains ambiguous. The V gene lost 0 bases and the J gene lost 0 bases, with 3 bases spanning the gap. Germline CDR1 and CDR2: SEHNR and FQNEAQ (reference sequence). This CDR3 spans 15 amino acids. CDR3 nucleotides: TGTGCCAGCAGCTTAGCGAGCTCCTATAATTCACCCCTCCACTTT. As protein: CASSLASSYNSPLHF.

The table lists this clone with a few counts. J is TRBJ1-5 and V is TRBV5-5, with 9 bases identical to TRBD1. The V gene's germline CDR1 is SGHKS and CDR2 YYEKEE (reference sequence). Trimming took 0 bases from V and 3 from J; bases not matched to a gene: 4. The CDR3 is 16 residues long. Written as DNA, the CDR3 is TGTGCCAGCAGCTTGGGGACAGGGGTCAACAATCAGCCCCAGCATTTT. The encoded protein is CASSLGTGVNNQPQHF. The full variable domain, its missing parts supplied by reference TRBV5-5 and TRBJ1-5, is DAGVTQSPTHLIKTRGQQVTLRCSPISGHKSVSWYQQVLGQGPQFIFQYYEKEERGRGNFPDRFSARQFPNYSSELNVNALLLGDSALYLCASSLGTGVNNQPQHFGDGTRLSIL.

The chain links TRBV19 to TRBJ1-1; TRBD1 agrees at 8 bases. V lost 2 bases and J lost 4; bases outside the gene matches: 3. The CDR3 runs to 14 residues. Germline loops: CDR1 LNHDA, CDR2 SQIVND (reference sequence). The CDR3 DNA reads TGTGCCAGTAGTATACACACAGGGGGCACTGAAGCTTTCTTT. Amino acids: CASSIHTGGTEAFF.

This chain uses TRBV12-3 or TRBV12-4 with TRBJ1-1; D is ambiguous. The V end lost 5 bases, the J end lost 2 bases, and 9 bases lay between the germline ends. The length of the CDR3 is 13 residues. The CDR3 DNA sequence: TGTGCCAGCAGTCGGGAGCTCAACACTGAAGCTTTCTTT. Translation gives CASSRELNTEAFF.

The CDR3 loop is CASSLDTLGSYNEQFF. The CDR3 DNA is TGTGCCAGCAGTCTCGACACTTTAGGCTCCTACAATGAGCAGTTCTTC. This chain links TRBV28 with TRBJ2-1, with D hard to call. V lost 5 bases and J 0 bases, leaving 14 bases between the germline ends. Germline V gives CDR1 MDHEN, CDR2 SYDVKM. The CDR3 length is 16 residues.